Listed below are T cell receptor beta chains from one sample, sequenced in a study of regulatory T cells in long-lasting Graves disease. TCRdb recomputed calls from the multiplex PCR reads with MiXCR, one row per CDR3 protein. The profile shows approximately 290,000 distinct CDR3 sequences, roughly a fifth of them singletons. The material was peripheral blood mononuclear cells (PBMCs), obtained when the disease was refractory, from a patient treated with antithyroid drugs. These receptors came from a female donor with Graves disease. CDR3s include the opening cysteine and the closing phenylalanine or tryptophan. A D gene is named only where the DNA matches it firmly. Size values are once, few and many counts, or a class for expanded clones, and some rows have none.

CAIAERQGDNEQFF | TGTGCCATCGCCGAACGACAGGGGGACAATGAGCAGTTCTTC | . | TRBJ2-1 | TRBD1 | TRBV10-3
CAISEASGNGELFF | TGTGCCATCAGTGAGGCCTCGGGGAACGGGGAGCTGTTTTTT | . | TRBJ2-2 | . | TRBV10-3
CASSLGQGINQPQHF | TGCGCCAGCAGCTTGGGTCAGGGGATCAATCAGCCCCAGCATTTT | many | TRBJ1-5 | . | TRBV5-1
CASSQEWRTQSQPQHF | TGCGCCAGCAGCCAAGAATGGAGAACCCAATCTCAGCCCCAGCATTTT | . | TRBJ1-5 | . | TRBV4-1
CSARDTGAERLAAITGELFF | TGCAGTGCTAGAGATACCGGCGCAGAGCGACTAGCGGCTATCACCGGGGAGCTGTTTTTT | . | TRBJ2-2 | TRBD2 | TRBV20-1
CASSTRGDYGYTF | TGCGCCAGCAGCACCAGGGGTGACTATGGCTACACCTTC | many | TRBJ1-2 | . | TRBV5-1
CASTGGIWGGNTEAFF | TGTGCCAGCACGGGAGGTATCTGGGGGGGGAACACTGAAGCTTTCTTT | . | TRBJ1-1 | . | TRBV5-5
CASSVDGSWGYEQYF | TGTGCCAGCAGCGTAGACGGTTCCTGGGGTTACGAGCAGTACTTC | few | TRBJ2-7 | . | TRBV9
CAISESWDTSYEQYF | TGTGCCATCAGTGAGTCTTGGGACACCTCCTACGAGCAGTACTTC | many | TRBJ2-7 | . | TRBV10-3
CSVASGPGELFF | TGCAGCGTTGCTAGCGGACCCGGGGAGCTGTTTTTT | few | TRBJ2-2 | TRBD2 | TRBV29-1
CASSPASSIQTEANVLTF | TGTGCCAGCTCACCAGCCTCTTCGATCCAAACTGAGGCCAACGTCCTGACTTTC | once | TRBJ2-6 | . | TRBV18
CSAALTSGSLLYQETQYF | TGCAGTGCCGCTCTGACTAGCGGGAGCCTCCTGTACCAAGAGACCCAGTACTTC | many | TRBJ2-5 | TRBD2 | TRBV20-1
CASSLTGGHGYTF | TGTGCCAGCAGCTTGACCGGGGGGCATGGCTACACCTTC | many | TRBJ1-2 | . | TRBV28
CASSLGVLAGGTETQYF | TGTGCCAGCAGCTTAGGGGTACTAGCGGGAGGGACTGAGACCCAGTACTTC | . | TRBJ2-5 | TRBD2 | TRBV11-2
CASSSTQGNSYNEQFF | TGTGCCAGCAGTTCCACACAGGGGAACTCCTACAATGAGCAGTTCTTC | . | TRBJ2-1 | TRBD1 | TRBV28
CASSKTGPIMDTEAFF | TGTGCCAGCAGTAAGACAGGCCCGATAATGGACACTGAAGCTTTCTTT | many | TRBJ1-1 | . | TRBV6-1
CSAPHAADNSYEQYF | TGCAGTGCTCCTCACGCCGCGGACAACTCCTACGAGCAGTACTTC | many | TRBJ2-7 | . | TRBV20-1
CASRGLTGDTQYF | TGTGCCAGCAGGGGGCTTACTGGAGATACGCAGTATTTT | . | TRBJ2-3 | . | TRBV2
CSASGQVNQPQHF | TGCAGTGCCTCGGGACAGGTCAATCAGCCCCAGCATTTT | . | TRBJ1-5 | TRBD1 | TRBV20-1
CASSLAAGGGQETQYF | TGTGCCAGCAGCTTAGCTGCGGGAGGGGGCCAAGAGACCCAGTACTTC | few | TRBJ2-5 | TRBD2 | TRBV13
CASILWVAGANVLTF | TGTGCCAGCATTCTCTGGGTGGCTGGGGCCAACGTCCTGACTTTC | many | TRBJ2-6 | . | TRBV12-3/TRBV12-4
CSASSGRHPYEQYF | TGCAGTGCTAGTAGCGGGAGGCATCCCTACGAGCAGTACTTC | few | TRBJ2-7 | TRBD2 | TRBV20-1
CAISTGTGAYEQYF | TGTGCCATCAGCACCGGGACAGGGGCCTACGAGCAGTACTTC | many | TRBJ2-7 | TRBD1 | TRBV10-3
CAWTGGRNEALF | TGTGCCTGGACCGGTGGGAGGAACGAAGCTCTCTTT | . | TRBJ1-6 | . | TRBV30
CASSFRTGSTPLHF | TGTGCCAGCAGCTTCAGGACAGGGTCAACACCCCTCCACTTT | many | TRBJ1-6 | TRBD1 | TRBV7-2
CASSLVAGGYEQYF | TGTGCCAGCAGCTTAGTAGCGGGAGGGTACGAGCAGTACTTC | many | TRBJ2-7 | TRBD2 | TRBV7-2
CASTVALQETQYF | TGTGCCAGCACCGTGGCCCTCCAAGAGACCCAGTACTTC | many | TRBJ2-5 | . | TRBV7-9
CASSVGSVSYEQYF | TGTGCCAGCAGCGTGGGGTCGGTCTCCTACGAGCAGTACTTC | many | TRBJ2-7 | . | TRBV9
CASSLGAVSYNEQFF | TGTGCCAGCAGTTTAGGCGCAGTTTCCTACAATGAGCAGTTCTTC | few | TRBJ2-1 | . | TRBV27
CASSEVPSETQYF | TGTGCCAGCAGTGAAGTGCCGTCGGAGACCCAGTACTTC | . | TRBJ2-5 | . | TRBV7-8
CASSPWTGDNSYNSPLHF | TGTGCCAGCAGTCCCTGGACAGGGGACAACTCCTATAATTCACCCCTCCACTTT | . | TRBJ1-6 | TRBD1 | TRBV28
CASTGAGAINQPQHF | TGTGCCAGCACTGGGGCCGGGGCCATCAATCAGCCCCAGCATTTT | many | TRBJ1-5 | . | TRBV28